These 10 T cell receptor beta chains originate from one sample sequenced in a study of blood T cell repertoires in COVID-19. Assay: immunoSEQ multiplex PCR; the TCRdb copy retains only in-frame clones and omits some. This repertoire shows around 300,000 clones, around 90% found once; its top ten account for 3.5% to 4.5%. The specimen sequenced was PBMCs or T cells enriched from blood (not recorded which). The receptors here all came from a young woman with acute COVID-19.

The CDR3 sequence is CASNTGTGGNQPQHF. CDR3 sequence (DNA): TGTGCCAGCAATACCGGGACAGGGGGCAATCAGCCCCAGCATTTT. The V gene is TRBV2, the J gene TRBJ1-5, with 10 bases identical to TRBD1. Germline values: CDR1 SNHLY, CDR2 FYNNEI. V gave up 7 bases and J gave up 2 bases; unmatched junction bases: 5. The CDR3 is 15 amino acids.

The chain links TRBV3-1 (or the pseudogene TRBV3-2) to TRBJ1-5; D remains ambiguous. The CDR3 totals 15 residues. Germline CDR1 and CDR2: LGHDT and YNNKEL (reference sequence). V was shortened by 1 base and J by 6 bases, with 13 bases between the two germline ends. This CDR3 is CASSQGSPSGQPQHF. CDR3 sequence (DNA): TGTGCCAGCAGCCAAGGCTCGCCATCCGGTCAGCCCCAGCATTTT.

The rearrangement uses TRBV19 and TRBJ2-7; TRBD1 agrees at 12 bases. The CDR3 loop spans 15 amino acids. Germline values: CDR1 LNHDA, CDR2 SQIVND (reference sequence). Trimming at V came to 5 bases and at J to 9 bases, leaving 11 bases not matched to a gene. Here the CDR3 DNA reads TGTGCCAGTAGTGGGACAGGGGGCGCAGGGAAAGGGCAGTACTTC. Residues: CASSGTGGAGKGQYF.

The chain recombines TRBV7-9 with TRBJ2-7, with a possible D match to TRBD2 (6 bases). The germline V and J ends were trimmed by 5 bases and 3 bases, with 11 bases remaining between them. Germline CDR1 SEHNR, CDR2 FQNEAQ (reference sequence). The CDR3 is 13 residues long. The CDR3 region is CASSPGGVYEQYF. The CDR3 nucleotides read TGTGCCAGCAGCCCCGGGGGAGTCTACGAGCAGTACTTC. Full variable domain (rest looked up from reference TRBV7-9 and TRBJ2-7): DTGVSQNPRHKITKRGQNVTFRCDPISEHNRLYWYRQTLGQGPEFLTYFQNEAQLEKSRLLSDRFSAERPKGSFSTLEIQRTEQGDSAMYLCASSPGGVYEQYFGPGTRLTVT.

The rearrangement uses TRBV28 and TRBJ2-5, with D maybe TRBD2 (5 bases). The germline CDR1 and CDR2 sequences are MDHEN and SYDVKM. This CDR3 has 12 residues. The V end lost 7 bases, the J end lost 2 bases, and 8 bases lay between the germline ends. The CDR3: CASTRGQETQYF. DNA of the CDR3: TGTGCCAGCACTCGGGGTCAAGAGACCCAGTACTTC. The full variable domain, with the rest looked up from reference TRBV28 and TRBJ2-5, is DVKVTQSSRYLVKRTGEKVFLECVQDMDHENMFWYRQDPGLGLRLIYFSYDVKMKEKGDIPEGYSVSREKKERFSLILESASTNQTSMYLCASTRGQETQYFGPGTRLLVL.

The J gene is TRBJ1-1, the V gene TRBV12-3 or TRBV12-4; D possibly corresponds to TRBD1 (5 bases). V was clipped by 1 base and J by 5 bases, with 8 bases between them. There are 13 residues in the CDR3. For the CDR3, the DNA is TGTGCCAGCAGTTTAGTAGGGGAAACTGAAGCTTTCTTT. Translation: CASSLVGETEAFF.

This clone was counted only a few times. The chain has TRBV10-2 and TRBJ1-3; 9 nucleotides align to TRBD1. V was clipped by 6 bases and J by 0 bases; unmatched bases: 12. This CDR3 spans 18 amino acids. Germline CDR1 and CDR2: WSHSY and SAAADI. The CDR3 protein is CASSNQRGQGNSGNTIYF. The CDR3 nucleotides are TGCGCCAGCAGCAACCAAAGGGGACAGGGTAACTCTGGAAACACCATATATTTT.

This chain connects TRBV11-1 to TRBJ1-6; 7 bases are a match to TRBD1. V was clipped by 6 bases and J by 0 bases; unmatched bases: 2. The CDR3 sequence is 15 residues long. From germline, CDR1 is SGHAT and CDR2 FQDESV (reference sequence). The CDR3 DNA reads TGTGCCAGCAGACAGGGGAGCTCCTATAATTCACCCCTCCACTTT. It is translated as CASRQGSSYNSPLHF.

The V and J genes are TRBV28 and TRBJ2-7; 8 positions match TRBD2. Trimming at V came to 4 bases and at J to 7 bases, leaving 12 bases not matched to a gene. This CDR3 is built from 15 residues. Per germline, CDR1 MDHEN and CDR2 SYDVKM. The CDR3 DNA follows: TGTGCCAGCAGTTCTCCCAGCGGGAGTCCTCGTGAGCAGTACTTC. Amino acid sequence: CASSSPSGSPREQYF.

This chain joins TRBV29-1 and TRBJ2-7; 9 nucleotides agree with TRBD1. V lost 6 bases, J lost 0 bases, and 3 bases stayed unmatched. The CDR3 runs 13 residues. Germline CDR1 is SQVTM and CDR2 is ANQGSEA. The CDR3 sequence is CSVGQGSSYEQYF. Here the CDR3 DNA reads TGCAGCGTGGGACAGGGATCCTCCTACGAGCAGTACTTC.